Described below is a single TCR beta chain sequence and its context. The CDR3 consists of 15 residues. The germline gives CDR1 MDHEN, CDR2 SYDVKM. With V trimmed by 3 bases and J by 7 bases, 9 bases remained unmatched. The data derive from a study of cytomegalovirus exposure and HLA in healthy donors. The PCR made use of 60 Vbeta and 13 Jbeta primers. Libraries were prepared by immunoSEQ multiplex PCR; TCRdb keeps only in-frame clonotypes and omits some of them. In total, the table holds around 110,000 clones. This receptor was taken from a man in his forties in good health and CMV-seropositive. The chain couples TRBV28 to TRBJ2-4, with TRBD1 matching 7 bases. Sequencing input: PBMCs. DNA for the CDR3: TGTGCCAGCAGTTTTGCCTCCGGGACAGATAACATTCAGTACTTC. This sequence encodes CASSFASGTDNIQYF.